This T cell receptor beta chain was sequenced in a study of T cell responses to AZD1222 COVID-19 vaccine. Overall study context: Doses given second, at about 4 or about 12 weeks, were pooled.

For this clone: Its cognate antigen is unknown.

Germline loops: CDR1 MGHRA, CDR2 YSYEKL. J was trimmed by 0 bases and V by 4 bases; bases with no gene match: 0. This CDR3 has 13 residues. Study results and caveats: Donors skewed white British and female; clonal diversity was possibly underestimated.

Measured with immunoSEQ multiplex PCR; TCRdb has only the in-frame clones, and not every one. The sample carries tens of thousands of clones, about 85% recorded once. The source of this sequence is an adult in good health. The specimen was peripheral blood, collected on day 0 of AZD1222 vaccination. This chain joins TRBV4-1 and TRBJ2-7; 7 positions match TRBD1. The CDR3 spells CASSRDSSYEQYF. In DNA form, the CDR3 reads TGCGCCAGCAGCCGGGACAGCTCCTACGAGCAGTACTTC.